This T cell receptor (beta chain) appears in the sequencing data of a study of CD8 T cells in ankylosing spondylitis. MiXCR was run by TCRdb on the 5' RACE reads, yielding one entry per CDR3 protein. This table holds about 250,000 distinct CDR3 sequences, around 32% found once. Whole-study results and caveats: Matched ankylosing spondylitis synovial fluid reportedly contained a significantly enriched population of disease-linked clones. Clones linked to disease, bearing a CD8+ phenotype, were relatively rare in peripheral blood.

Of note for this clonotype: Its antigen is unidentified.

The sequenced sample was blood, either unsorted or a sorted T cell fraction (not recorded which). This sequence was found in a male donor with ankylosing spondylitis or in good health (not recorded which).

DNA of the CDR3: TGCAGTGCTAGGTCCCCCTGGGCGGGGGCGGGCAATGAGCAGTTCTTC. Translation gives CSARSPWAGAGNEQFF. The V and J genes are TRBV20-1 and TRBJ2-1; perhaps TRBD2 as D (7 bases). This CDR3 spans 16 amino acids. The V end was cut by 3 bases, the J end by 6 bases, with 21 bases between. CDR1 is DFQATT, CDR2 SNEGSKA, per germline (reference sequence).